The 27 T cell receptor beta chains reported below all come from one sample, sequenced in a study of breast tumors, draining lymph nodes, adjacent tissues. One entry per CDR3 protein results from TCRdb running MiXCR on the multiplex PCR reads. This table has some 52,000 distinct CDR3 sequences, approximately 45% appearing once. The sample was breast tumor tissue. The receptors originated from a female donor with breast cancer. Some clones in this sample may be carry-over from other donors' samples.

This clonotype showed up just a few times. One base away lies a much larger clone, so this may be a sequencing read error. This sequence joins TRBV20-1 and TRBJ1-5, with D unresolved. Deletions cut 6 bases from V and 2 bases from J, with 17 bases between. Germline CDR1 is DFQATT and CDR2 is SNEGSKA (reference sequence). There are 15 residues in the CDR3. DNA for the CDR3: TGCAGTGCCCCGGACGGAAAAGGCGGCAATCAGCCCCAGCATTTT. Its translation is CSAPDGKGGNQPQHF.

This clonotype was observed a few times. The V call is TRBV3-2, the J call TRBJ2-2; the table's D call of TRBD2 was not tested on the DNA. TRBV3-2 is described as a pseudogene. The CDR3 covers 18 residues. The CDR3 sequence: CASSQGGTSGSNTGELFF. For the CDR3, the DNA is TGTGCCAGCAGTCAAGGAGGGACTAGCGGGAGCAACACCGGGGAGCTGTTTTTT.

Turning to this clonotype: The CDR3 carries no conserved terminal phenylalanine or tryptophan, so it likely arises from a read error. The V and J genes are TRBV9 and TRBJ2-1; 8 nucleotides align to TRBD2. V shed 3 bases, J shed 4 bases, and the junction held 6 bases outside the gene matches. CDR3 length: 15 amino acids. CDR1 and CDR2 from the germline V gene are SGDLS and YYNGEE. The CDR3 nucleotides are TGTGCCAGCAGCGCAGCGGGAGAGGCTTACAATGAGCAGTTCCTC. This translates into CASSAAGEAYNEQFL.

The sample holds many counts of this clonotype. This may arise from a read error, as a much more abundant clone is one base away. J is TRBJ2-5 and V is TRBV20-1; perhaps TRBD2 as D (5 bases). The CDR3 extends over 12 amino acids. The germline gives CDR1 DFQATT, CDR2 SNEGSKA (reference sequence). CDR3 in amino acids: CSATDYLETPYF. CDR3 DNA: TGCAGTGCAACAGACTATTTAGAGACCCCGTACTTC.

In its sample, this clonotype was seen many times. V and J are TRBV2 and TRBJ2-7; possible D gene TRBD1, 5 bases. The V gene's germline CDR1 is SNHLY and CDR2 FYNNEI. Trimming removed 4 bases at V and 2 bases at J, with 9 bases between. This CDR3 contains 13 residues. The CDR3 here is CASSVAGTYEQYF. In DNA form, the CDR3 reads TGTGCCAGCAGTGTAGCAGGGACCTACGAGCAGTACTTC.

V and J are TRBV7-2 and TRBJ1-2, with a weak D call TRBD1 (5 bases). From germline, CDR1 is SGHTA and CDR2 FQGNSA. This CDR3 contains 15 residues. Trimming cost V 7 bases and J 6 bases, with 21 bases left between them. CDR3 nucleotides: TGTGCCAGCAACCCTCAAACAGGATCGCGAAATGGCTACACCTTC. Its protein product is CASNPQTGSRNGYTF.

Many counts were recorded for this clonotype. The chain links TRBV5-1 to TRBJ2-1; D not certain. V lost 4 bases to trimming and J lost 7 bases, with 12 bases between them. The CDR3 consists of 13 residues. The germline V gene encodes CDR1 SGHRS and CDR2 YFSETQ. The CDR3 DNA reads as TGCGCCAGCAGCCCCATCCCTGGGAATGAGCAGTTCTTC. This gives the protein CASSPIPGNEQFF.

This clonotype was picked up many times. A much bigger clone sits one base away, suggesting this may be a read error. The rearrangement joins TRBV11-3 to TRBJ2-7; 7 bases align to TRBD1. The ends lost 5 bases at V and 6 bases at J; junction bases unmatched: 13. CDR3 size: 15 residues. CDR1 and CDR2 (germline): SGHNT, YENEEA. The CDR3 DNA is TGTGCCAGCAGCCGAAGTACAGGGGCCCTCGCCGAGCAGTACTTC. Its protein product is CASSRSTGALAEQYF.

Note on this clonotype: The CDR3 end shows no conserved phenylalanine or tryptophan, and so a read error is likely. This chain links TRBV7-8 with TRBJ2-2, with D perhaps TRBD2 (6 bases). Looked up from germline, CDR1 is SGHVS and CDR2 is FQNEAQ. This CDR3 contains 12 residues. As DNA, the CDR3 is TGTACCAGCAGCTTGGGAGGACGGGAGCTGTTTCTT. It translates to CTSSLGGRELFL.

This clonotype turned up a few times. A much larger clone lies a single base off, so this may be a read error. The CDR3 DNA is TGCAGTGCTAGAGATCGAAATTATAGCGGGAGGGCCTACAATGAGCAGCTCTTC. Its protein is CSARDRNYSGRAYNEQLF. V gene TRBV20-1 combines with J gene TRBJ2-1, with 11 bases aligning to TRBD2. In germline, CDR1 is DFQATT, CDR2 SNEGSKA (reference sequence). The CDR3 has 18 residues.

The V gene is TRBV29-1, the J gene TRBJ2-5; 7 nucleotides agree with TRBD2. The germline gives CDR1 SQVTM, CDR2 ANQGSEA. CDR3 size: 14 residues. V lost 2 bases, J lost 5 bases, and 8 bases stayed unmatched. The CDR3 loop reads CSVESAGRMETQYF. The DNA of the CDR3 is TGCAGCGTTGAATCAGCGGGACGTATGGAGACCCAGTACTTC.

This clonotype was observed many times. This chain uses TRBV7-8 with TRBJ1-5; D is unresolved. The CDR3 is 16 residues long. CDR1 SGHVS and CDR2 FQNEAQ come from the germline V gene. V lost 1 base and J 3 bases, leaving 13 bases between the germline ends. CDR3 amino acids: CASSLGKAGINQPQHF. In nucleotides, the CDR3 is TGTGCCAGCAGCTTAGGGAAAGCGGGAATCAATCAGCCCCAGCATTTT.

At least ten counts were recorded for this clonotype. Given a much more abundant clone one base away, this may be a read error. The chain couples TRBV20-1 to TRBJ2-5; either TRBD1 or TRBD2 may supply D (5 bases each). Germline assignment: CDR1 DFQATT and CDR2 SNEGSKA (reference sequence). The V gene lost 5 bases and the J gene lost 2 bases, with 21 bases spanning the gap. The CDR3 loop spans 16 amino acids. The CDR3 DNA reads as TGCAGTGCTCCACTCATCGGGACCGCTACTCAAGAGACCCAGTACTTC. It is translated as CSAPLIGTATQETQYF.

The V call is TRBV20-1, the J call TRBJ2-3; D might be TRBD2 (6 bases). The V and J ends lost 3 bases and 11 bases respectively, with 24 bases between them. CDR3 length: 15 amino acids. CDR1 and CDR2 from the germline V gene are DFQATT and SNEGSKA (reference sequence). The CDR3 sequence: CSARDAGTEYNEQYF. CDR3 nucleotides: TGCAGTGCTAGGGACGCCGGGACTGAATACAATGAGCAGTATTTT.

As concerns this clonotype: Its ends do not fully match the called genes, so a read error is possible. The chain combines TRBV5-1 with TRBJ1-4; TRBD1 matches at 7 bases. The CDR3 sequence is 18 residues long. Germline CDR1 SGHRS, CDR2 YFSETQ. Here the CDR3 DNA reads TGCGCCAGCAGCTTGATGACAGGGCCCACTACAACTAATGAAAAACTGCTTTTT. Protein: CASSLMTGPTTTNEKLLF.

The chain combines TRBV10-3 with TRBJ2-5; a possible D gene is TRBD2 (6 bases). Germline V gives CDR1 ENHRY, CDR2 SYGVKD. V lost 1 base and J 1 base, leaving 10 bases between the germline ends. This CDR3 is built from 15 residues. CDR3 sequence reads: CAISELSGSQETQYF. CDR3 DNA sequence: TGTGCCATCAGTGAGTTAAGCGGGTCCCAAGAGACCCAGTACTTC.

The chain recombines TRBV6-5 with TRBJ2-7; 10 nucleotides agree with TRBD1. Germline CDR1 is MNHEY and CDR2 is SVGAGI. This CDR3 region has 14 residues. The ends lost 7 bases at V and 7 bases at J; junction bases unmatched: 10. The CDR3 is CASTYPGQGSEQYF. In DNA, the CDR3 is TGTGCCAGCACCTACCCGGGACAGGGGAGTGAGCAGTACTTC.

Here the CDR3 DNA reads TGTGCCAGCAGTGACACCGGGACAGGGGGCCGGGGAAGACTGTTTTTT. Translating it yields CASSDTGTGGRGRLFF. The chain carries TRBV6-4 and TRBJ1-4; 12 bases are shared with TRBD1. After removal of 2 bases from V and 13 bases from J, the junction contained 11 bases not matched to a gene. This CDR3 is 16 amino acids long. Germline V gene data show CDR1 as MRHNA and CDR2 as SNTAGT.

This clonotype was counted ten times or more. The V call is TRBV6-1, the J call TRBJ1-2; TRBD1 agrees at 7 bases. The CDR3 is made up of 16 amino acids. Germline CDR1 and CDR2: MNHNS and SASEGT. V lost 0 bases to trimming and J lost 4 bases; unmatched junction nucleotides: 8. CDR3 DNA sequence: TGTGCCAGCAGTGAAGCGCAAGGACAGGCAGGCTATGGCTACACCTTC. Amino acid sequence: CASSEAQGQAGYGYTF.

This clonotype was counted many times. The gene calls are TRBV19 and TRBJ1-2, with a weak D call TRBD1 (6 bases). CDR3 length: 14 residues. V lost 1 base and J 4 bases, leaving 10 bases between the germline ends. The germline gives CDR1 LNHDA, CDR2 SQIVND (reference sequence). CDR3 DNA sequence: TGTGCCAGTAGTATAGCGGGGGGCGCCTATGGCTACACCTTC. Residues: CASSIAGGAYGYTF.

As to this clonotype: The CDR3 does not close with the conserved phenylalanine or tryptophan, likely indicating a read error. V gene TRBV6-1 combines with J gene TRBJ2-7; 9 nucleotides align to TRBD1. Germline V gene sequence: CDR1 MNHNS, CDR2 SASEGT. V shed 7 bases and J 5 bases; nucleotides not matched to a gene: 9. CDR3 length: 14 residues. CDR3 bases: TGTGCCAGCATGGCCCCGACAGGGGGAAACGAGCAGTACTCC. Its protein product is CASMAPTGGNEQYS.

This clonotype was counted only a few times. The chain combines TRBV20-1 with TRBJ2-1; 10 bases agree with TRBD2. This CDR3 is built from 15 residues. Germline V CDR1 and CDR2: DFQATT, SNEGSKA (reference sequence). V trimming: 1 base; J trimming: 7 bases; junction bases outside the gene matches: 7. This CDR3 reads CSARVLAGAINEQFF. In nucleotides, the CDR3 is TGCAGTGCTAGAGTGCTAGCGGGAGCAATTAATGAGCAGTTCTTC.

This clonotype was counted many times. The J gene is TRBJ2-6, the V gene TRBV6-4; 11 bases align to TRBD2. The CDR3 covers 17 residues. CDR1 and CDR2 from the germline V gene are MRHNA and SNTAGT. With V trimmed by 3 bases and J by 2 bases, 3 bases remained unmatched. The DNA of the CDR3 is TGTGCCAGCAGTGAAGAGACTAGCGGGACTGGGGCCAACGTCCTGACTTTC. Protein product: CASSEETSGTGANVLTF.

This clonotype was counted many times. The V call is TRBV20-1, the J call TRBJ1-4, with TRBD1 identical over 7 bases. Germline V lookup: CDR1 DFQATT, CDR2 SNEGSKA (reference sequence). The CDR3 runs to 17 residues. J gave up 4 bases and V 2 bases, and 13 bases lay outside the gene matches. CDR3 sequence: CSARPPRQGMDNEKLFF. CDR3 nucleotide sequence: TGCAGTGCTAGACCCCCTCGACAGGGCATGGATAATGAAAAACTGTTTTTT.

V is TRBV7-9 and J is TRBJ2-5, with D perhaps given as TRBD1 or TRBD2 (5 bases each). This CDR3 has 18 residues. Trimming pared 2 bases from V and 4 bases from J, leaving 23 bases between. Germline V gene data show CDR1 as SEHNR and CDR2 as FQNEAQ (reference sequence). The CDR3 sequence: CASSLTNSSPMGVETQYF. The DNA for the CDR3 is TGTGCCAGCAGCTTAACAAACAGCTCACCCATGGGGGTAGAGACCCAGTACTTC. Supplemented by reference TRBV7-9 and TRBJ2-5, the full variable domain reads DTGVSQNPRHKITKRGQNVTFRCDPISEHNRLYWYRQTLGQGPEFLTYFQNEAQLEKSRLLSDRFSAERPKGSFSTLEIQRTEQGDSAMYLCASSLTNSSPMGVETQYFGPGTRLLVL.

V gene TRBV5-4 combines with J gene TRBJ2-7; D is undetermined. The CDR3 totals 13 residues. The ends were cut back, 4 bases at V and 4 bases at J, with 12 bases in the middle. Germline CDR1 is SGHNT and CDR2 is YYREEE (reference sequence). The CDR3 nucleotides are TGTGCCAGCAGCCTTAACATGGGGTACGAGCAGTACTTC. This sequence encodes CASSLNMGYEQYF.

Many counts were recorded for this clonotype. The chain recombines TRBV27 with TRBJ2-2; 7 bases are shared with TRBD1. The CDR3 has 13 amino acids. Germline CDR1 reads MNHEY; CDR2 reads SMNVEV (reference sequence). The junction had 4 bases not matched to a gene; V was cut back by 6 bases and J by 6 bases. The CDR3 DNA sequence: TGTGCCAGCAGATACAGGGGAGCCGGGGAGCTGTTTTTT. It specifies CASRYRGAGELFF.